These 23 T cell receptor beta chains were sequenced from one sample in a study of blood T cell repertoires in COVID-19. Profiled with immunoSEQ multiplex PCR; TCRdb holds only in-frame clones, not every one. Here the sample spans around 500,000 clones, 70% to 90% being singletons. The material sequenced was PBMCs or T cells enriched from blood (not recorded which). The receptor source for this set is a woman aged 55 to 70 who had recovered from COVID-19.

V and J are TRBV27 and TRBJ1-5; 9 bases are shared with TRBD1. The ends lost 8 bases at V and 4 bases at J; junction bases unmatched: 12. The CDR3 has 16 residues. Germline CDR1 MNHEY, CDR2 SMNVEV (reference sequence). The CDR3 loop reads CASSPHRGPPNQPQHF. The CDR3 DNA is TGTGCCAGCTCCCCGCACAGGGGGCCCCCTAATCAGCCCCAGCATTTT.

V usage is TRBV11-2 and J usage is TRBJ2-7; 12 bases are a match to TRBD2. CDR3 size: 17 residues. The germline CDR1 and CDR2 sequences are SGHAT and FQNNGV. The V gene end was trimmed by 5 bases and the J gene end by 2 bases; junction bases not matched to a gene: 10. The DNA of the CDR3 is TGTGCCAGCAGCCCGAGACTAGCGGGGGAGAGCACCTACGAGCAGTACGTC. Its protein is CASSPRLAGESTYEQYV.

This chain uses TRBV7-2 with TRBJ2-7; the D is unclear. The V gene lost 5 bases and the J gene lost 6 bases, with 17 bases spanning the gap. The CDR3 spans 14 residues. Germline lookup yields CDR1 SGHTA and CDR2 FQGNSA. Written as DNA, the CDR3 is TGTGCCAGCAGCGTTGAACTATCTTACGGCGAGCAGTACTTC. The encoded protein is CASSVELSYGEQYF.

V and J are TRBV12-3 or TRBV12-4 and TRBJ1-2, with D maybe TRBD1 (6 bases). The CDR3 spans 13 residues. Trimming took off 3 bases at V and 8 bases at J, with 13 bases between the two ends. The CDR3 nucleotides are TGTGCCAGCAGTTTGGGGCAGGGGAGCGGCTACACCTTC. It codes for CASSLGQGSGYTF.

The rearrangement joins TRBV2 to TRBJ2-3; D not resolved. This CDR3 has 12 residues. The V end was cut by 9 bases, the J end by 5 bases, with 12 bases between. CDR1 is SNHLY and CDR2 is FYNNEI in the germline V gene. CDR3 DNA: TGTGCCAGTGAAAGTAGAGGAGATACGCAGTATTTT. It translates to CASESRGDTQYF.

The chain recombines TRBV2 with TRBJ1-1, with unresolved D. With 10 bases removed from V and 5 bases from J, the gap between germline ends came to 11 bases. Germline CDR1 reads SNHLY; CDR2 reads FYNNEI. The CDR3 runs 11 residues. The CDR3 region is CATATPTEAFF. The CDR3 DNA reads TGTGCCACCGCAACACCAACTGAAGCTTTCTTT. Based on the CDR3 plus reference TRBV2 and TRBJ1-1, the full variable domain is EPEVTQTPSHQVTQMGQEVILRCVPISNHLYFYWYRQILGQKVEFLVSFYNNEISEKSEIFDDQFSVERPDGSNFTLKIRSTKLEDSAMYFCATATPTEAFFGQGTRLTVV.

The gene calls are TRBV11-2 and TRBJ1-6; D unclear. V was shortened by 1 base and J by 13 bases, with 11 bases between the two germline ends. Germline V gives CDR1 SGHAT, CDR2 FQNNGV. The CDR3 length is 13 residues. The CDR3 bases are TGTGCCAGCAGCTTAGTCCCTGAGATGCCCCTCCACTTT. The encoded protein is CASSLVPEMPLHF.

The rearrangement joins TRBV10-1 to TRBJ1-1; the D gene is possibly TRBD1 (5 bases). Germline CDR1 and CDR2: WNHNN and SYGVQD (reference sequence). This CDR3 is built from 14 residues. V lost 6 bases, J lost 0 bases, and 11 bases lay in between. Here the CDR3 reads CASRAGSMNTEAFF. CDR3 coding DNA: TGCGCCAGCAGGGCAGGGTCGATGAACACTGAAGCTTTCTTT.

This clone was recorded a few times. CDR3 sequence reads: CATSRGGLGADPNYGYTF. The CDR3 DNA sequence: TGTGCCACCAGCAGAGGAGGGCTAGGAGCAGATCCTAACTATGGCTACACCTTC. The rearrangement uses TRBV15 and TRBJ1-2; D remains unclear. Trimming shortened V by 1 base and J by 0 bases, and 18 bases separated the two germline ends. This CDR3 has 18 amino acids. Germline V gives CDR1 LNHNV, CDR2 YYDKDF (reference sequence).

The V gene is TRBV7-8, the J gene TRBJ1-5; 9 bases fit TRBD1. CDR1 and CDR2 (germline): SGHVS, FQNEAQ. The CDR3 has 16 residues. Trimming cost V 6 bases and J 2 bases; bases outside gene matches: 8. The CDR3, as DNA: TGTGCCAGCAGTTTTGACAGGGGGAATGGCAATCAGCCCCAGCATTTT. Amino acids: CASSFDRGNGNQPQHF.

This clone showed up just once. CDR3 DNA: TGTGCCTGGCGGGACAAGCGTACCTACGAGCAGTACTTC. It is translated as CAWRDKRTYEQYF. This sequence joins TRBV30 and TRBJ2-7, with a possible D match to TRBD1 (6 bases). Germline loops: CDR1 GTSNPN, CDR2 SVGIG (reference sequence). V was cut by 5 bases and J by 2 bases, with 13 bases left in between. The CDR3 covers 13 residues. Drawing the rest from reference TRBV30 and TRBJ2-7, the complete variable domain is SQTIHQWPATLVQPVGSPLSLECTVEGTSNPNLYWYRQAAGRGLQLLFYSVGIGQISSEVPQNLSASRPQDRQFILSSKKLLLSDSGFYLCAWRDKRTYEQYFGPGTRLTVT.

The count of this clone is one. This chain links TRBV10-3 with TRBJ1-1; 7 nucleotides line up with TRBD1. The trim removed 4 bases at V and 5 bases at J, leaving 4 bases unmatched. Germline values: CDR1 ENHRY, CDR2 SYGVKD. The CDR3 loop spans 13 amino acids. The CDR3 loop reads CAISVRQGTEAFF. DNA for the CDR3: TGTGCCATCAGTGTCCGACAGGGTACTGAAGCTTTCTTT.

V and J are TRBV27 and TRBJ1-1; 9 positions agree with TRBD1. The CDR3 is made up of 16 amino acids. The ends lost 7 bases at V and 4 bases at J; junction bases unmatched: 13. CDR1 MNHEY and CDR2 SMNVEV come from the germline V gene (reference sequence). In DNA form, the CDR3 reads TGTGCCAGCAACCCGGGACAGGGAGGTAGGGCCACTGAAGCTTTCTTT. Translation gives CASNPGQGGRATEAFF.

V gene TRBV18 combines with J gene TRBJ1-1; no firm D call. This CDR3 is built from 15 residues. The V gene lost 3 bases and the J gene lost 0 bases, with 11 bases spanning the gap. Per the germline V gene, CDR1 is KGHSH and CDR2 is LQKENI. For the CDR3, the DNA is TGTGCCAGCTCACCGGGCAGAGCAATGAACACTGAAGCTTTCTTT. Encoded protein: CASSPGRAMNTEAFF.

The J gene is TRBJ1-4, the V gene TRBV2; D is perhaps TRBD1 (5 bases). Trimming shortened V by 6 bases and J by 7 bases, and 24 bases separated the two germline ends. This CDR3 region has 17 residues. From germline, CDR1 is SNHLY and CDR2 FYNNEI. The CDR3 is CASSRGGSPQSGEKLFF. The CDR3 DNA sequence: TGTGCCAGCAGCCGGGGGGGGAGCCCTCAGAGCGGTGAAAAACTGTTTTTT.

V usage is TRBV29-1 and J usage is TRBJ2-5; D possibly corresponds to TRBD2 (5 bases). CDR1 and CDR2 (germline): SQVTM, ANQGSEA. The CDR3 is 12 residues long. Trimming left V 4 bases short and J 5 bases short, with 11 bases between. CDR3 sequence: CSVVGLPETQYF. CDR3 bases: TGCAGCGTTGTAGGACTCCCGGAGACCCAGTACTTC.

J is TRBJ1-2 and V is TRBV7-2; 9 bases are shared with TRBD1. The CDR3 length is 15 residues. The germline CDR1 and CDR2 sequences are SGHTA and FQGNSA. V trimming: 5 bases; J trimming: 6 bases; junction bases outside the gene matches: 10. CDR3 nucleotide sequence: TGTGCCAGCAGCCCCAAGACAGGGGGGAGCAATGGCTACACCTTC. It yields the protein CASSPKTGGSNGYTF. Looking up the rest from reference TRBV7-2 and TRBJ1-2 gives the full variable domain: GAGVSQSPSNKVTEKGKDVELRCDPISGHTALYWYRQSLGQGLEFLIYFQGNSAPDKSGLPSDRFSAERTGGSVSTLTIQRTQQEDSAVYLCASSPKTGGSNGYTFGSGTRLTVV.

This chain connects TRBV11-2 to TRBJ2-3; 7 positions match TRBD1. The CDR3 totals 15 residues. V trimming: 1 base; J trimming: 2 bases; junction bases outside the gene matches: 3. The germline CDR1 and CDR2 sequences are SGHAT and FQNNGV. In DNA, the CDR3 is TGTGCCAGCAGCTTAGGGGGACAGCTCACAGATACGCAGTATTTT. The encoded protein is CASSLGGQLTDTQYF.

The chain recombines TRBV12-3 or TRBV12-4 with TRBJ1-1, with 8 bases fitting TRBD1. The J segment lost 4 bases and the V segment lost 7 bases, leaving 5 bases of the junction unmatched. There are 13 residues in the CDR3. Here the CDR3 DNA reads TGTGCCAGCAAAAGGACAGGGAGCACTGAAGCTTTCTTT. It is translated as CASKRTGSTEAFF.

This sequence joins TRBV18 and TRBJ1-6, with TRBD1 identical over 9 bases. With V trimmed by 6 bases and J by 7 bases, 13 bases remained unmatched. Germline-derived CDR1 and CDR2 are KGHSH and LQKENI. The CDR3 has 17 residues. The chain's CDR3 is CASSQSQGASGNSPLHF. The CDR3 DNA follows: TGTGCCAGCTCGCAGTCACAGGGGGCTAGCGGGAATTCACCCCTCCACTTT.

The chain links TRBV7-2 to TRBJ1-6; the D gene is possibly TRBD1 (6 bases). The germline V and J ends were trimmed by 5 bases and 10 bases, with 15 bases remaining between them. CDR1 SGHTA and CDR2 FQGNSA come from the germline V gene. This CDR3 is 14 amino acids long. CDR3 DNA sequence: TGTGCCAGCAGCCCAGGCAGGGGCGGCTCACCCCTCCACTTT. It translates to CASSPGRGGSPLHF. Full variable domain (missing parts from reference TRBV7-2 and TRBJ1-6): GAGVSQSPSNKVTEKGKDVELRCDPISGHTALYWYRQSLGQGLEFLIYFQGNSAPDKSGLPSDRFSAERTGGSVSTLTIQRTQQEDSAVYLCASSPGRGGSPLHFGNGTRLTVT.

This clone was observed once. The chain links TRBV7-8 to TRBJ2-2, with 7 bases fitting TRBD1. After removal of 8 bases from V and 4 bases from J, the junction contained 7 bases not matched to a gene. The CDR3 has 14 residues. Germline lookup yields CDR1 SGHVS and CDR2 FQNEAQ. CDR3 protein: CASPGDRTTGELFF. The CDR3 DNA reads TGTGCCAGCCCCGGGGACAGAACCACCGGGGAGCTGTTTTTT.

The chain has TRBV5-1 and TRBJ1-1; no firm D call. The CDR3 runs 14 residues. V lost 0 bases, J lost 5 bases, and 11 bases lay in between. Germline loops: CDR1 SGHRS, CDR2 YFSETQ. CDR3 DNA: TGCGCCAGCAGCTTGGAACCCAGCGGGACTGAAGCTTTCTTT. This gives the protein CASSLEPSGTEAFF.